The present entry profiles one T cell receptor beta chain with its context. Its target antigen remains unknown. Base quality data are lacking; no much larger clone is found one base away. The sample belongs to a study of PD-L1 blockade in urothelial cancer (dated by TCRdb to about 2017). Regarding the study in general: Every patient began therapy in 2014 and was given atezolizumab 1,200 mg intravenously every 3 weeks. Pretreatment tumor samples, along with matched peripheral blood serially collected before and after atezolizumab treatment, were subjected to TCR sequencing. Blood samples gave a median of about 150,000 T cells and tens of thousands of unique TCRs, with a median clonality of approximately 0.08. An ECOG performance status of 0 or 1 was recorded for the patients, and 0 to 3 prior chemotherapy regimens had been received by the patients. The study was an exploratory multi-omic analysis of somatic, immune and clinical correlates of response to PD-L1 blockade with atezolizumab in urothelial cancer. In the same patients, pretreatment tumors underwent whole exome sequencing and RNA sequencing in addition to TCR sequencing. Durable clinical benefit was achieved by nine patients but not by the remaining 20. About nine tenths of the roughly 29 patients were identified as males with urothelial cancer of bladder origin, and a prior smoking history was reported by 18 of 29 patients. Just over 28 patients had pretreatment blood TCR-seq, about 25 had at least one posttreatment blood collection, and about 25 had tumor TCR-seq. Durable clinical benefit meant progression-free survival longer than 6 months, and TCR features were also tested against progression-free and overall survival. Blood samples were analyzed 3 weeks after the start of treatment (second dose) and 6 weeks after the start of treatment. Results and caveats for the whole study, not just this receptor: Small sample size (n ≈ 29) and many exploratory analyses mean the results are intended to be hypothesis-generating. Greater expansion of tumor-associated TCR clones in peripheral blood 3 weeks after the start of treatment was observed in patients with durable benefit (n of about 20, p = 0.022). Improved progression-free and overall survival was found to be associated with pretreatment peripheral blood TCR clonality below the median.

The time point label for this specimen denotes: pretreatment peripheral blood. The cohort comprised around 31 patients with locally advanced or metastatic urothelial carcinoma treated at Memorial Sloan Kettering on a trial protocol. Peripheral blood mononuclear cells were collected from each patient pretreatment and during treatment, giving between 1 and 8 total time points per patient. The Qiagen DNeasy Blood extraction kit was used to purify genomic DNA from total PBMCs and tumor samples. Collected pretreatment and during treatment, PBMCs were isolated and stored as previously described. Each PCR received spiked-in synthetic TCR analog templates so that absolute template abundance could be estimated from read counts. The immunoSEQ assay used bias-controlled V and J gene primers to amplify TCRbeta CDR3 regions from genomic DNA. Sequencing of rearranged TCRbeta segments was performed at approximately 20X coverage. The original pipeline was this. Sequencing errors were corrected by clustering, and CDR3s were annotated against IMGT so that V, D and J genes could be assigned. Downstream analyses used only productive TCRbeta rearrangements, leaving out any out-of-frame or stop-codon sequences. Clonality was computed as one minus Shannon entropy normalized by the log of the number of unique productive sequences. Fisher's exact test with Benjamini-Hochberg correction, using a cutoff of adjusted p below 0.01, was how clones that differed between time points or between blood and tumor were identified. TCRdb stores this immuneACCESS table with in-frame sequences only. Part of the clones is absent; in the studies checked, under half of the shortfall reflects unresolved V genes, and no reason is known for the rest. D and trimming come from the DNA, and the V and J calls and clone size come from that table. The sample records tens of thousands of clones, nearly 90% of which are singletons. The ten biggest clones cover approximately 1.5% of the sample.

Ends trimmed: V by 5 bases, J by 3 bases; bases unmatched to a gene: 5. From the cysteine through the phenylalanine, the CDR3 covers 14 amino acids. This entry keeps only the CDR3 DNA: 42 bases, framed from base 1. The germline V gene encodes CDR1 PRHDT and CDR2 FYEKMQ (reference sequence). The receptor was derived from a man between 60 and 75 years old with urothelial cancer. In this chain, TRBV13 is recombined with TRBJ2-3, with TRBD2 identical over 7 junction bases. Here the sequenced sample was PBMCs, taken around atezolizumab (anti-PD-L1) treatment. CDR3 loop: CASSIPSGTDTQYF. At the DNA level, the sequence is TGTGCCAGCAGCATCCCTAGCGGTACAGATACGCAGTATTTT.